Here is one T cell receptor (beta chain) with its context. The sample originates from a study of T-cell memory formation after mild COVID-19. Barcoded TCR alpha and TCR beta cDNA libraries with UMIs came from 5'RACE using constant-segment primers. TCRdb re-analysed the 5' RACE reads in MiXCR, keeping a single row per CDR3 protein. The sample comprises around 110,000 distinct CDR3 sequences, around 11% of which are singletons, and 25% to 35% rests with the top ten. J gave up 5 bases and V 6 bases, and 10 bases lay outside the gene matches. Germline V gene data show CDR1 as MNHNY and CDR2 as SVGAGI (reference sequence). There are 15 residues in the CDR3.

Sequencing was performed on PBMCs or a T cell subset sorted from them (not recorded which). The sequence was collected from an adult woman who had mild COVID-19 (a few samples of this study predate the infection). Cell type and time point are not known. The V call is TRBV6-6, the J call TRBJ1-5; 7 bases map to TRBD1. This chain's CDR3 is CASSPTGVSDQPQHF. In DNA form, the CDR3 reads TGTGCCAGCAGCCCCACAGGGGTGTCGGATCAGCCCCAGCATTTT.